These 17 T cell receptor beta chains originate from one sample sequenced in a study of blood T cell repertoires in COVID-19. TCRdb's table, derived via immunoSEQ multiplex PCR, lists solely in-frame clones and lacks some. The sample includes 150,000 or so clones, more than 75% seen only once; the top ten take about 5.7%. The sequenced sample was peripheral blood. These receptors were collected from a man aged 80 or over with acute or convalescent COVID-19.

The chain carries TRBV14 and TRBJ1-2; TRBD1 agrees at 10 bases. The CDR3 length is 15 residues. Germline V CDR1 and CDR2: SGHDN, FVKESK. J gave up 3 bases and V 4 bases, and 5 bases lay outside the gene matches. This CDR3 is CASSRRQGADYGYTF. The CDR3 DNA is TGTGCCAGCAGCCGAAGACAGGGGGCGGACTATGGCTACACCTTC.

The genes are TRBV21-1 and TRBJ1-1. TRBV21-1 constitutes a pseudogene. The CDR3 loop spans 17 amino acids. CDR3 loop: CASSKLGGVGKNTEAFF. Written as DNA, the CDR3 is TGTGCCAGCAGCAAACTTGGCGGGGTAGGTAAGAACACTGAAGCTTTCTTT.

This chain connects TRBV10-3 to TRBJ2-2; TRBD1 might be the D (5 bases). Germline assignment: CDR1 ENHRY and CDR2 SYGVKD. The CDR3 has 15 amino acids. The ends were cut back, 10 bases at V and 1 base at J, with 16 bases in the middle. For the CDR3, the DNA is TGTGCCAACTCTCAAGGGGCAGTGAACACCGGGGAGCTGTTTTTT. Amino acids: CANSQGAVNTGELFF.

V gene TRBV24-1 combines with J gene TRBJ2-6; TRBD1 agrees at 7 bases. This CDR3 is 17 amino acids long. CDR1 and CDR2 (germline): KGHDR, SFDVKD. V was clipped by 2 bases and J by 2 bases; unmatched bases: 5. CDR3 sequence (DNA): TGTGCCACCAGTGATTCGACAGGGTTCGCTGGGGCCAACGTCCTGACTTTC. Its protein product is CATSDSTGFAGANVLTF.

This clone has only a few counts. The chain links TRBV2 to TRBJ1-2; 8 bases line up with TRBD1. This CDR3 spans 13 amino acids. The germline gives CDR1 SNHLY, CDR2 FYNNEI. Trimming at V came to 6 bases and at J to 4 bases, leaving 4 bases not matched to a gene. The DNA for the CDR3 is TGTGCCAGCAGCGGACAGGGACCCTATGGCTACACCTTC. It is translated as CASSGQGPYGYTF.

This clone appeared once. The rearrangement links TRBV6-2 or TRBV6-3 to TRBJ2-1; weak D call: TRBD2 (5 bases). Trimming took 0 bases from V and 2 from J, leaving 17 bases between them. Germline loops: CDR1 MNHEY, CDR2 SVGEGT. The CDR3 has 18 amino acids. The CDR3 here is CASSYSTVTVLAYNEQFF. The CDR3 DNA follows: TGTGCCAGCAGTTACTCCACAGTTACCGTACTAGCCTACAATGAGCAGTTCTTC.

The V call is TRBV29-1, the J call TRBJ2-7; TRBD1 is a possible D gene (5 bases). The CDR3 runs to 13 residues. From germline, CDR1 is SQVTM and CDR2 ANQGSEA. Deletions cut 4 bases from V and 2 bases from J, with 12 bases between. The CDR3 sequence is CSVVDSPTYEQYF. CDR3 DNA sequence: TGCAGCGTTGTCGACAGCCCTACCTACGAGCAGTACTTC.

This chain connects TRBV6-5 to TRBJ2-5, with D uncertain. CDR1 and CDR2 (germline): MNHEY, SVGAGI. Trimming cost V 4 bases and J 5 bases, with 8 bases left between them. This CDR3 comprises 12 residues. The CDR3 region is CASSFSGETQYF. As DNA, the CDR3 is TGTGCCAGCAGTTTTTCCGGGGAGACCCAGTACTTC.

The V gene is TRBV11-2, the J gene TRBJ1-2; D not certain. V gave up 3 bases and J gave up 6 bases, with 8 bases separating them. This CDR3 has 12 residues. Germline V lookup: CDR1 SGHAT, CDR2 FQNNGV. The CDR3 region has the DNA TGTGCCAGCAGCTTGATCGGGGATGGCTACACCTTC. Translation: CASSLIGDGYTF.

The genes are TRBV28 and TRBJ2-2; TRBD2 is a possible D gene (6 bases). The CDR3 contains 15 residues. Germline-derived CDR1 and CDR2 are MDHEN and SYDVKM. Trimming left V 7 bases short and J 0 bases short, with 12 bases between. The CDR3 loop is CASTQGGTNTGELFF. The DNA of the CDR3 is TGTGCCAGCACCCAAGGAGGGACGAACACCGGGGAGCTGTTTTTT.

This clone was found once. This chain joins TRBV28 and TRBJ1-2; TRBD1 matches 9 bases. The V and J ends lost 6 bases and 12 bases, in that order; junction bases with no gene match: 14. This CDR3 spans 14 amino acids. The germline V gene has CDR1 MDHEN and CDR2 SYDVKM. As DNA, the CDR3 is TGTGCCAGCAGGCGAATTCCGGGACAGGGTGATAACACCTTC. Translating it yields CASRRIPGQGDNTF.

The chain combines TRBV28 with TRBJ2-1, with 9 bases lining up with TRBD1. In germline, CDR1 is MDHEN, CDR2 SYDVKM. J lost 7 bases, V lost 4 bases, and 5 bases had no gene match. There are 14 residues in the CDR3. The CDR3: CASSSGTGPNEQFF. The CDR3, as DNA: TGTGCCAGCAGTTCTGGGACAGGGCCTAATGAGCAGTTCTTC.

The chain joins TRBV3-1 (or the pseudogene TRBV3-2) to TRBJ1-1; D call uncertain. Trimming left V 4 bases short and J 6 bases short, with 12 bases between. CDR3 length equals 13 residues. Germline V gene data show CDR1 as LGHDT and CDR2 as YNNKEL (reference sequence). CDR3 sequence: CASSPRGWAEAFF. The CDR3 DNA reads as TGTGCCAGCAGCCCAAGAGGTTGGGCTGAAGCTTTCTTT.

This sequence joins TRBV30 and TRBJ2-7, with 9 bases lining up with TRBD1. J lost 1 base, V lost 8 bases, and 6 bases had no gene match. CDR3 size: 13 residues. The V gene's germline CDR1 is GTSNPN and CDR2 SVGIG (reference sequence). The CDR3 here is CASVTGGSYEQYF. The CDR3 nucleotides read TGTGCCAGCGTGACAGGGGGGTCCTACGAGCAGTACTTC.

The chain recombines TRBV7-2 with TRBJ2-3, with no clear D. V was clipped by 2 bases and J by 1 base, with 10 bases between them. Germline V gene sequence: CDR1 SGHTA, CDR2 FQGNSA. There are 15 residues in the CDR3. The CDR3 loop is CASSLLSGRTDTQYF. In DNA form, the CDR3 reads TGTGCCAGCAGCTTATTATCGGGTCGCACAGATACGCAGTATTTT. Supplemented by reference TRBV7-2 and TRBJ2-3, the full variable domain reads GAGVSQSPSNKVTEKGKDVELRCDPISGHTALYWYRQSLGQGLEFLIYFQGNSAPDKSGLPSDRFSAERTGGSVSTLTIQRTQQEDSAVYLCASSLLSGRTDTQYFGPGTRLTVL.

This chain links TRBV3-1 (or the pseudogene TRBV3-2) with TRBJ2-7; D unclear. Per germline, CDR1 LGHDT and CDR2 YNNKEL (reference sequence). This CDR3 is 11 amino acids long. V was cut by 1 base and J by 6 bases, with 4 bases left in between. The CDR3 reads CASSQASEQYF. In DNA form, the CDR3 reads TGTGCCAGCAGCCAAGCATCCGAGCAGTACTTC.

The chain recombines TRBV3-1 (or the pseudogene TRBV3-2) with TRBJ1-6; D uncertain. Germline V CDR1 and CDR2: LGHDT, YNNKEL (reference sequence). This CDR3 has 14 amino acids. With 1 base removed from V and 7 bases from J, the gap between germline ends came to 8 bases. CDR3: CASSQGQINSPLHF. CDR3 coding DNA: TGTGCCAGCAGCCAAGGGCAGATAAATTCACCCCTCCACTTT.